This T cell receptor beta chain is from a study of control samples from healthy donors and cancer patients. The CDR3 spans 15 residues. CDR1 and CDR2 (germline): MNHEY, SVGAGI. The V and J ends lost 2 bases and 5 bases, in that order; junction bases with no gene match: 7. Produced via immunoSEQ multiplex PCR; TCRdb's table is partial and in-frame only. This table has over 100,000 clones, 92% appearing once. V gene TRBV6-5 combines with J gene TRBJ1-1; 8 positions match TRBD1. This TCR was recovered from a woman aged 50 to 60 in good health. The sequenced sample was blood. The chain's CDR3 is CASSYVTGAVTEAFF. CDR3 bases: TGTGCCAGCAGTTACGTGACAGGGGCGGTTACTGAAGCTTTCTTT.